This TCR beta chain was retrieved from a study of shared clonotypes between healthy human individuals. V was clipped by 4 bases and J by 4 bases, with 14 bases between them. The CDR3 covers 15 residues. Per the germline V gene, CDR1 is MNHEY and CDR2 is SMNVEV (reference sequence). In this sample, this clone turned up once. As yet, its antigen is unknown. CD45RO-negative, CCR7-selected cells formed the naive CD8 fraction, which excluded terminally differentiated effector memory CD45RA+ cells. Assay execution took place at the deep level. TCRdb's copy holds only in-frame clones and misses some; the assay was immunoSEQ multiplex PCR. There are around 550,000 clones in the sample; approximately 95% occur only once, and 0.11% lies in the top ten. Study outcomes and limitations: Rarefaction curves obtained for sorted subsets showed sequencing incomplete despite large depth.

The chain links TRBV27 to TRBJ1-5, with D perhaps TRBD1 (6 bases). The TCR was taken from a woman younger than 45 in good health. Sequences were obtained from naive CD8+ T cells sorted from blood. CDR3 region: CASSSHRVGNQPQHF. CDR3 coding DNA: TGTGCCAGCAGTTCCCACAGGGTAGGGAATCAGCCCCAGCATTTT.